The 16 T cell receptor beta chains listed next were all sequenced from one sample in a study of blood T cell repertoires in COVID-19. Measured with immunoSEQ multiplex PCR; TCRdb has only the in-frame clones, and not every one. The data contain 300,000 to 400,000 clones, 89% of them singletons. The sequenced sample was peripheral blood. These receptors were obtained from a woman in her 30s with COVID-19, enrolled during active disease.

This rearrangement joins TRBV24-1 to TRBJ1-2; 7 bases are a match to TRBD1. The CDR3 is made up of 14 amino acids. The V gene end was trimmed by 6 bases and the J gene end by 4 bases; junction bases not matched to a gene: 7. Germline CDR1 KGHDR, CDR2 SFDVKD. In nucleotides, the CDR3 is TGTGCCACCAGTCTGACAGGGTCGCGCTATGGCTACACCTTC. Translating it yields CATSLTGSRYGYTF.

This clone was detected once. V is TRBV7-2 and J is TRBJ2-7; tentative D call: TRBD2 (7 bases). Germline CDR1 reads SGHTA; CDR2 reads FQGNSA. Trimming left V 5 bases short and J 4 bases short, with 12 bases between. The CDR3 length is 13 residues. CDR3 loop: CASSLGGGYEQYV. In nucleotides, the CDR3 is TGTGCCAGCAGCCTAGGGGGGGGGTACGAGCAGTACGTC.

The chain joins TRBV27 to TRBJ1-6, with D perhaps matching TRBD1 (6 bases). This CDR3 region has 15 residues. Germline lookup yields CDR1 MNHEY and CDR2 SMNVEV (reference sequence). Trimming pared 3 bases from V and 9 bases from J, leaving 15 bases between. Here the CDR3 DNA reads TGTGCCAGCAGTTTTGAAGGGGGAAAGGCTTCACCCCTCCACTTT. Its translation: CASSFEGGKASPLHF.

This sequence joins TRBV5-1 and TRBJ2-5; no reliable D call. V lost 0 bases, J lost 5 bases, and 8 bases lay in between. From germline, CDR1 is SGHRS and CDR2 YFSETQ. This CDR3 is 13 amino acids long. CDR3 nucleotides: TGCGCCAGCAGCTTGGCTCTGGGCGAGACCCAGTACTTC. Translation: CASSLALGETQYF.

The J gene is TRBJ2-1, the V gene TRBV6-5, with TRBD2 as a possible D gene (7 bases). V was shortened by 7 bases and J by 4 bases, with 17 bases between the two germline ends. This CDR3 has 15 residues. The germline CDR1 and CDR2 sequences are MNHEY and SVGAGI. CDR3 protein: CASNRAGALYNEQFF. The CDR3 nucleotides are TGTGCCAGCAATAGGGCGGGGGCGCTTTACAATGAGCAGTTCTTC.

This chain joins TRBV6-1 and TRBJ1-4; maybe TRBD1 (5 bases). The V gene lost 2 bases and the J gene lost 1 base, with 5 bases spanning the gap. The CDR3 has 14 amino acids. Per germline, CDR1 MNHNS and CDR2 SASEGT. This CDR3 reads CASSERGTNEKLFF. For the CDR3, the DNA is TGTGCCAGCAGTGAAAGGGGAACTAATGAAAAACTGTTTTTT.

The rearrangement joins TRBV10-1 to TRBJ2-3; 8 nucleotides align to TRBD2. CDR3 length: 13 amino acids. The V segment lost 6 bases and the J segment 4 bases; nucleotides outside the gene matches: 3. Germline values: CDR1 WNHNN, CDR2 SYGVQD (reference sequence). The CDR3 sequence: CASRSTSADTQYF. In nucleotides, the CDR3 is TGCGCCAGCAGATCGACTAGCGCAGATACGCAGTATTTT.

J is TRBJ1-2 and V is TRBV19; no definite D call. In germline, CDR1 is LNHDA, CDR2 SQIVND (reference sequence). Deletions cut 2 bases from V and 2 bases from J, with 9 bases between. The CDR3 runs to 14 residues. CDR3 coding DNA: TGTGCCAGTAGTATAACAGATACCAACTATGGCTACACCTTC. Translated: CASSITDTNYGYTF.

This clone appeared a few times. This chain connects TRBV7-9 to TRBJ1-4; 8 nucleotides align to TRBD1. CDR3 length equals 14 residues. With V trimmed by 5 bases and J by 7 bases, 6 bases remained unmatched. Germline V gene sequence: CDR1 SEHNR, CDR2 FQNEAQ (reference sequence). The CDR3 region has the DNA TGTGCCAGCAGCCAGGGGGCTGGTATTGAAAAACTGTTTTTT. As protein: CASSQGAGIEKLFF.

The chain recombines TRBV11-3 with TRBJ2-7; maybe TRBD1 (5 bases). Per germline, CDR1 SGHNT and CDR2 YENEEA. The CDR3 runs to 15 residues. Trimming took 4 bases from V and 7 from J, leaving 20 bases between them. CDR3: CASSWGWQGKNEQYV. The CDR3 DNA is TGTGCCAGCAGCTGGGGATGGCAGGGTAAGAATGAGCAGTACGTC.

The chain joins TRBV5-8 to TRBJ1-1; D call uncertain. Trimming pared 0 bases from V and 0 bases from J, leaving 6 bases between. The CDR3 loop spans 14 amino acids. CDR1 and CDR2 (germline): SGHTS, YDEGEE. The CDR3 here is CASSLGLMNTEAFF. The CDR3 DNA is TGTGCCAGCAGCTTGGGGCTTATGAACACTGAAGCTTTCTTT.

The chain joins TRBV5-4 to TRBJ2-3, with D possibly matching TRBD1 (5 bases). V lost 5 bases to trimming and J lost 0 bases, with 13 bases between them. The CDR3 spans 15 residues. Germline V gene data show CDR1 as SGHNT and CDR2 as YYREEE (reference sequence). CDR3 sequence: CASRNMTESTDTQYF. The CDR3 DNA reads as TGTGCCAGCAGGAATATGACAGAGAGCACAGATACGCAGTATTTT. Drawing the rest from reference TRBV5-4 and TRBJ2-3, the complete variable domain is ETGVTQSPTHLIKTRGQQVTLRCSSQSGHNTVSWYQQALGQGPQFIFQYYREEENGRGNFPPRFSGLQFPNYSSELNVNALELDDSALYLCASRNMTESTDTQYFGPGTRLTVL.

The chain has TRBV10-2 and TRBJ1-1, with 8 bases that match TRBD1. The CDR3 totals 15 residues. V lost 6 bases, J lost 6 bases, and 12 bases stayed unmatched. Germline V gene lookup returns CDR1 WSHSY and CDR2 SAAADI. CDR3 nucleotide sequence: TGCGCCAGCAGAAAATCAACAGGGGGAGGTTCTGAAGCTTTCTTT. Translating gives CASRKSTGGGSEAFF.

The rearrangement uses TRBV5-1 and TRBJ2-5, with 9 bases aligning to TRBD2. V shed 0 bases, J shed 4 bases, and the junction held 7 bases outside the gene matches. CDR1 and CDR2 (germline): SGHRS, YFSETQ. This CDR3 is 16 amino acids long. CDR3 sequence (DNA): TGCGCCAGCAGCTTGGCTAGCGGGGAGTGGGCAGAGACCCAGTACTTC. This translates into CASSLASGEWAETQYF.

The CDR3 reads CASSDNIRVYEQYV. Here the CDR3 DNA reads TGCGCCAGCAGTGATAATATTCGCGTATACGAGCAGTACGTC. The J gene is TRBJ2-7, the V gene TRBV10-1; D not resolved. Germline V lookup: CDR1 WNHNN, CDR2 SYGVQD (reference sequence). The CDR3 covers 14 residues. V lost 3 bases, J lost 4 bases, and 13 bases lay in between.

This clone was recorded only once. The CDR3 DNA sequence: TGCGCCAGCAGCTTAGACGGGACTCATAGCAATCAGCCCCAGCATTTT. Its translation is CASSLDGTHSNQPQHF. The chain has TRBV5-1 and TRBJ1-5, with a possible D match to TRBD1 (5 bases). Germline lookup yields CDR1 SGHRS and CDR2 YFSETQ. This CDR3 comprises 16 residues. Trimming took off 2 bases at V and 0 bases at J, with 12 bases between the two ends.